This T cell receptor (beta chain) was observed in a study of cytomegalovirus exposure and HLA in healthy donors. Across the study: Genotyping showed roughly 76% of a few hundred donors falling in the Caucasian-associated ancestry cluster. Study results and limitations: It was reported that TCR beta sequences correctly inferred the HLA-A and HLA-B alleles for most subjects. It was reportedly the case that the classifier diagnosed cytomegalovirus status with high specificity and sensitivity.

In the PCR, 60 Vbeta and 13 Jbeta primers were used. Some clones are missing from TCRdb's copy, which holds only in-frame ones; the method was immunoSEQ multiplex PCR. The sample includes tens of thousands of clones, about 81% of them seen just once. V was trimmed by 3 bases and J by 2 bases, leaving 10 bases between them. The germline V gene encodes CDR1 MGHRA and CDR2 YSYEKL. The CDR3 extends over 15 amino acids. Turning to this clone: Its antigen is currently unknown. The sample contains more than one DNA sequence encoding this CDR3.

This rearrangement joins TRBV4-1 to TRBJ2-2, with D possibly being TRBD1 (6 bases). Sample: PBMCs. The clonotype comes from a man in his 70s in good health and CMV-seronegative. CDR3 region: CASSQRTENTGELFF. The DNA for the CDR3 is TGCGCCAGCAGCCAGCGGACAGAAAACACCGGGGAGCTGTTTTTT.